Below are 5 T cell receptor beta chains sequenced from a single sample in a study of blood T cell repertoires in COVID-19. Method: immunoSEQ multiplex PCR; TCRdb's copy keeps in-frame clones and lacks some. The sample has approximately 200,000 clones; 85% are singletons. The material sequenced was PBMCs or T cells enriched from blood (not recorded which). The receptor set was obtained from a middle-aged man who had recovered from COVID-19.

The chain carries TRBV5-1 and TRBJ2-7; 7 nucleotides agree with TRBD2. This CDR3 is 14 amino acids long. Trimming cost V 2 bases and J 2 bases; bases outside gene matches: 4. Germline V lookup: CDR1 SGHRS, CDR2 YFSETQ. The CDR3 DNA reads TGCGCCAGCAGCTTTTCTAGCGGAACCTACGAGCAGTACTTC. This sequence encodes CASSFSSGTYEQYF.

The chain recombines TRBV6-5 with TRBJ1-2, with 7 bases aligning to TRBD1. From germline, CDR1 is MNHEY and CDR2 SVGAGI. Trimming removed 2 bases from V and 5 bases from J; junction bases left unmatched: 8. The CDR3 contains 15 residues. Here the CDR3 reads CASSYRGPGTYGYTF. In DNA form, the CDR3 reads TGTGCCAGCAGTTACAGGGGGCCCGGGACTTATGGCTACACCTTC.

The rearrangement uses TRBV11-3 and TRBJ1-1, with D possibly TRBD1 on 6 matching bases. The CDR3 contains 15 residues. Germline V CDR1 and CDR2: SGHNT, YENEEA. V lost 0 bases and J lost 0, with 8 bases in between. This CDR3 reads CASSLEGGLNTEAFF. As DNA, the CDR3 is TGTGCCAGCAGCTTAGAAGGGGGATTGAACACTGAAGCTTTCTTT.

CDR3 loop: CATSESGTGSETQYF. The CDR3 nucleotides read TGTGCCACCAGTGAGTCCGGGACAGGGAGTGAGACCCAGTACTTC. V is TRBV24-1 and J is TRBJ2-5; the match to TRBD1 covers 9 bases. The J segment lost 5 bases and the V segment lost 4 bases, leaving 7 bases of the junction unmatched. The CDR3 has 15 amino acids. Per the germline V gene, CDR1 is KGHDR and CDR2 is SFDVKD.

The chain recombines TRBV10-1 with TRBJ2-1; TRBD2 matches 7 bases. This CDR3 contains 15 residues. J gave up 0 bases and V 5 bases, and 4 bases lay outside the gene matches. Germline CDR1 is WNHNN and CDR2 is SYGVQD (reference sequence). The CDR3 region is CASSPSGISYNEQFF. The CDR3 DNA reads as TGCGCCAGCAGTCCAAGCGGGATCTCCTACAATGAGCAGTTCTTC.